The 27 T cell receptor beta chains below were found in one sample sequenced in a study of cytotoxic CD8 clonotypes in ibrutinib-treated CLL. Profiling relied on immunoSEQ multiplex PCR, and the TCRdb table lists in-frame clones only, not all of them. The profile shows about 130,000 clones, 75% to 90% of them singletons. The sequences come from PBMCs, collected after 24 months of ibrutinib treatment. Every receptor here comes from a human donor with chronic lymphocytic leukemia.

The V and J genes are TRBV28 and TRBJ1-2; TRBD1 is a possible D gene (6 bases). The ends were cut back, 5 bases at V and 1 base at J, with 14 bases in the middle. This CDR3 is 15 amino acids long. Germline lookup yields CDR1 MDHEN and CDR2 SYDVKM. The CDR3: CASSPYGTLNYGYTF. As DNA, the CDR3 is TGTGCCAGCAGTCCCTACGGGACACTTAACTATGGCTACACCTTC.

This clone appeared a single time. This rearrangement joins TRBV6-1 to TRBJ2-7, with 8 positions matching TRBD2. There are 16 residues in the CDR3. With V trimmed by 1 base and J by 0 bases, 5 bases remained unmatched. CDR1 and CDR2 (germline): MNHNS, SASEGT. CDR3 coding DNA: TGTGCCAGCAGTGAAGGGATACTAGCGGCCTCCTACGAGCAGTACTTC. Protein sequence: CASSEGILAASYEQYF.

V usage is TRBV7-2 and J usage is TRBJ2-1; TRBD1 matches 8 bases. The CDR3 has 14 amino acids. Germline assignment: CDR1 SGHTA and CDR2 FQGNSA. The junction had 8 bases not matched to a gene; V was cut back by 3 bases and J by 10 bases. CDR3 in amino acids: CASSLDREFREQFF. The CDR3 bases are TGTGCCAGCAGCTTGGACAGGGAGTTTCGGGAGCAGTTCTTC.

This sequence joins TRBV10-1 and TRBJ2-7; D unclear. The CDR3 extends over 15 amino acids. Trimming cost V 0 bases and J 6 bases, with 15 bases left between them. Germline V gene data show CDR1 as WNHNN and CDR2 as SYGVQD (reference sequence). The CDR3 DNA reads as TGCGCCAGCAGTGAGTCGCCCCTTTCCCCCCCCGAGCAGTACTTC. This codes for CASSESPLSPPEQYF.

This chain links TRBV12-5 with TRBJ1-2; 10 bases are shared with TRBD1. The germline CDR1 and CDR2 sequences are LGHNT and FRNRAP. V shed 1 base and J 7 bases; nucleotides not matched to a gene: 3. This CDR3 is built from 14 residues. This CDR3 is CASGLAGQGPGYTF. The CDR3 DNA reads as TGTGCTAGTGGTTTGGCGGGACAGGGGCCTGGCTACACCTTC.

V usage is TRBV4-3 and J usage is TRBJ1-4, with no clear D. V lost 5 bases, J lost 3 bases, and 13 bases lay in between. CDR3 length: 15 amino acids. CDR1 is LGHNA, CDR2 YSLEER, per germline. CDR3 loop: CASSSQTGPNEKLFF. Here the CDR3 DNA reads TGCGCCAGCAGCTCCCAGACGGGTCCTAATGAAAAACTGTTTTTT.

The rearrangement links TRBV21-1 to TRBJ2-3; the table's D call TRBD2 went unverified against the DNA. TRBV21-1 is tagged as a pseudogene. CDR3 length: 14 amino acids. As DNA, the CDR3 is TGTGCCAGCAGCAAAGTATGGTACGCGGGGACGCAGTATTTT. Translation gives CASSKVWYAGTQYF.

A single count supports this clone. The chain employs TRBV7-7 and TRBJ2-1, with TRBD1 matching over 8 bases. The CDR3 consists of 15 residues. The germline CDR1 and CDR2 sequences are SSHAT and FNYEAQ (reference sequence). Trimming removed 11 bases from V and 4 bases from J; junction bases left unmatched: 13. CDR3 amino acids: CAPTSGTGDYNEQFF. CDR3 DNA: TGTGCCCCCACTTCCGGGACAGGCGATTACAATGAGCAGTTCTTC. Complete variable domain (other parts from reference TRBV7-7 and TRBJ2-1): GAGVSQSPRYKVTKRGQDVTLRCDPISSHATLYWYQQALGQGPEFLTYFNYEAQPDKSGLPSDRFSAERPEGSISTLTIQRTEQRDSAMYRCAPTSGTGDYNEQFFGPGTRLTVL.

J is TRBJ1-1 and V is TRBV6-1; D is ambiguous. V lost 3 bases and J 11 bases, leaving 13 bases between the germline ends. The CDR3 loop spans 12 amino acids. CDR1 and CDR2 from the germline V gene are MNHNS and SASEGT. CDR3 region: CASSDGREMAFF. The CDR3 nucleotides are TGTGCCAGCAGTGATGGACGGGAGATGGCTTTCTTT.

The chain couples TRBV28 to TRBJ2-5; TRBD2 matches at 10 bases. CDR1 and CDR2 (germline): MDHEN, SYDVKM. The J segment lost 5 bases and the V segment lost 5 bases, leaving 8 bases of the junction unmatched. The CDR3 is made up of 15 amino acids. CDR3 in DNA: TGTGCCAGCAGTGCGCCGACTAGCGGGCTGGAGACCCAGTACTTC. Encoded protein: CASSAPTSGLETQYF.

The V gene is TRBV11-2, the J gene TRBJ2-3; no definite D call. Germline assignment: CDR1 SGHAT and CDR2 FQNNGV. Trimming removed 7 bases from V and 0 bases from J, with 5 bases in between. This CDR3 contains 12 residues. CDR3 amino acids: CASTPSTDTQYF. The CDR3 DNA sequence: TGTGCCAGCACCCCTAGCACAGATACGCAGTATTTT. Variable domain in full (rest from reference TRBV11-2 and TRBJ2-3): EAGVAQSPRYKIIEKRQSVAFWCNPISGHATLYWYQQILGQGPKLLIQFQNNGVVDDSQLPKDRFSAERLKGVDSTLKIQPAKLEDSAVYLCASTPSTDTQYFGPGTRLTVL.

This chain uses TRBV11-2 with TRBJ2-7, with 8 bases identical to TRBD2. The CDR3 totals 14 residues. Germline V gene sequence: CDR1 SGHAT, CDR2 FQNNGV. V was pared by 4 bases and J by 2 bases, with 4 bases of the junction left unmatched. The CDR3 nucleotides are TGTGCCAGCAGCTCCTCGGGACTAGCCTACGAGCAGTACTTC. Translating gives CASSSSGLAYEQYF.

This rearrangement joins TRBV5-1 to TRBJ2-7, with 7 positions matching TRBD2. V lost 7 bases and J lost 2; bases outside the gene matches: 9. The germline V gene encodes CDR1 SGHRS and CDR2 YFSETQ. This CDR3 is built from 14 residues. CDR3: CASGGEDTTYEQYF. The CDR3 nucleotides are TGCGCCAGCGGGGGGGAGGACACAACCTACGAGCAGTACTTC.

This sequence joins TRBV11-2 and TRBJ2-3, with TRBD2 matching over 8 bases. The CDR3 is 14 residues long. V trimming: 3 bases; J trimming: 6 bases; junction bases outside the gene matches: 5. CDR1 is SGHAT and CDR2 is FQNNGV in the germline V gene. CDR3 residues: CASSFRGGLDTQYF. CDR3 DNA: TGTGCCAGCAGCTTTCGGGGGGGCTTGGATACGCAGTATTTT.

V and J are TRBV5-4 and TRBJ1-4; 7 nucleotides match TRBD1. The CDR3 has 17 residues. Germline V gives CDR1 SGHNT, CDR2 YYREEE (reference sequence). Trimming took 4 bases from V and 5 from J; bases not matched to a gene: 14. The CDR3 sequence: CASSPDPRDSLNEKLFF. The CDR3 nucleotides are TGTGCCAGCAGCCCGGACCCCCGGGACAGCCTAAATGAAAAACTGTTTTTT. The full variable domain, with the rest looked up from reference TRBV5-4 and TRBJ1-4, is ETGVTQSPTHLIKTRGQQVTLRCSSQSGHNTVSWYQQALGQGPQFIFQYYREEENGRGNFPPRFSGLQFPNYSSELNVNALELDDSALYLCASSPDPRDSLNEKLFFGSGTQLSVL.

This clone appeared once. The chain uses TRBV9 and TRBJ2-7, with TRBD1 identical over 7 bases. Germline CDR1 reads SGDLS; CDR2 reads YYNGEE. J gave up 3 bases and V 3 bases, and 12 bases lay outside the gene matches. This CDR3 spans 16 amino acids. The DNA for the CDR3 is TGTGCCAGCAGCGATCCCCCGGGACAGCCTAACTACGAGCAGTACTTC. Its protein is CASSDPPGQPNYEQYF.

This rearrangement joins TRBV4-3 to TRBJ1-5; D possibly corresponds to TRBD1 (5 bases). Germline-derived CDR1 and CDR2 are LGHNA and YSLEER. Trimming removed 0 bases at V and 5 bases at J, with 11 bases between. The CDR3 consists of 15 residues. The CDR3 protein is CASSQEAWGYQPQHF. In nucleotides, the CDR3 is TGCGCCAGCAGCCAAGAAGCGTGGGGGTATCAGCCCCAGCATTTT.

The chain is built from TRBV5-5 and TRBJ1-5; no reliable D call. The CDR3 consists of 16 residues. Trimming pared 3 bases from V and 0 bases from J, leaving 13 bases between. Germline CDR1 is SGHKS and CDR2 is YYEKEE (reference sequence). Written as DNA, the CDR3 is TGTGCCAGCAGCTCCGCCGGGATTTATAGCAATCAGCCCCAGCATTTT. It specifies CASSSAGIYSNQPQHF.

The chain carries TRBV19 and TRBJ2-2; TRBD2 aligns across 10 bases. V lost 6 bases and J lost 5; bases outside the gene matches: 9. The CDR3 totals 16 residues. The V gene's germline CDR1 is LNHDA and CDR2 SQIVND (reference sequence). CDR3 in DNA: TGTGCCAGTAGCTTAGCGGGAGGCCGGGTGACCGGGGAGCTGTTTTTT. The encoded protein is CASSLAGGRVTGELFF.

The rearrangement joins TRBV29-1 to TRBJ2-7; D possibly corresponds to TRBD1 (5 bases). The CDR3 extends over 12 amino acids. V was trimmed by 8 bases and J by 3 bases, leaving 14 bases between them. Looked up from germline, CDR1 is SQVTM and CDR2 is ANQGSEA. This CDR3 is CSIRTHNYEQYF. The CDR3 bases are TGCAGCATTAGGACACACAACTACGAGCAGTACTTC.

This chain joins TRBV28 and TRBJ1-3; D is uncertain. The CDR3 has 14 residues. V shed 6 bases and J shed 1 base, with 10 bases lying between them. From germline, CDR1 is MDHEN and CDR2 SYDVKM. The CDR3 DNA is TGTGCCAGCAGCGATCGGTTGTCTGGAAACACCATATATTTT. This codes for CASSDRLSGNTIYF.

V gene TRBV19 combines with J gene TRBJ2-6; possibly TRBD1 for D (5 bases). Trimming shortened V by 9 bases and J by 0 bases, and 24 bases separated the two germline ends. This CDR3 comprises 19 residues. Germline V CDR1 and CDR2: LNHDA, SQIVND (reference sequence). Here the CDR3 reads CASTKTKYDSNSGANVLTF. In DNA, the CDR3 is TGTGCCAGCACAAAAACAAAATACGACAGCAACTCTGGGGCCAACGTCCTGACTTTC.

J is TRBJ1-5 and V is TRBV13; D possibly corresponds to TRBD1 (6 bases). V was cut by 3 bases and J by 1 base, with 10 bases left in between. The germline V gene encodes CDR1 PRHDT and CDR2 FYEKMQ (reference sequence). CDR3 size: 15 residues. The CDR3 DNA is TGTGCCAGCAGCTTGGGGGCCAGGAGCAATCAGCCCCAGCATTTT. Its protein is CASSLGARSNQPQHF.

The rearrangement links TRBV5-1 to TRBJ2-7, with TRBD2 as a possible D gene (5 bases). The V gene lost 2 bases and the J gene lost 2 bases, with 11 bases spanning the gap. Germline assignment: CDR1 SGHRS and CDR2 YFSETQ. CDR3 length equals 14 residues. The chain's CDR3 is CASSFGGSTYEQYF. The CDR3 DNA sequence: TGCGCCAGCAGCTTTGGCGGGTCTACCTACGAGCAGTACTTC.

V is TRBV5-1 and J is TRBJ2-7; perhaps D is TRBD1 or TRBD2 (5 bases each). The CDR3 loop spans 16 amino acids. Germline CDR1 reads SGHRS; CDR2 reads YFSETQ. V dropped 4 bases and J dropped 0 bases, with 17 bases sitting between them. This CDR3 is CASSPSPGTGSYEQYF. The CDR3 DNA reads as TGCGCCAGCAGCCCCTCACCCGGGACGGGCTCCTACGAGCAGTACTTC.

This chain connects TRBV13 to TRBJ2-3; D tentatively fits TRBD1 or TRBD2 (6 bases each). Germline V lookup: CDR1 PRHDT, CDR2 FYEKMQ (reference sequence). The V and J ends lost 0 bases and 2 bases respectively, with 9 bases between them. The CDR3 runs to 15 residues. CDR3 region: CASSLGRGHTDTQYF. In nucleotides, the CDR3 is TGTGCCAGCAGCTTAGGCCGGGGGCACACAGATACGCAGTATTTT. The full variable domain, completed using reference TRBV13 and TRBJ2-3, is AAGVIQSPRHLIKEKRETATLKCYPIPRHDTVYWYQQGPGQDPQFLISFYEKMQSDKGSIPDRFSAQQFSDYHSELNMSSLELGDSALYFCASSLGRGHTDTQYFGPGTRLTVL.

The genes are TRBV18 and TRBJ1-2, with a possible D match to TRBD1 (5 bases). The CDR3 contains 17 residues. Germline-derived CDR1 and CDR2 are KGHSH and LQKENI. V was cut by 3 bases and J by 4 bases, with 21 bases left in between. CDR3 sequence reads: CASSPAPGTRRGYGYTF. The CDR3 DNA follows: TGTGCCAGCTCACCGGCCCCCGGGACTCGACGGGGCTATGGCTACACCTTC.